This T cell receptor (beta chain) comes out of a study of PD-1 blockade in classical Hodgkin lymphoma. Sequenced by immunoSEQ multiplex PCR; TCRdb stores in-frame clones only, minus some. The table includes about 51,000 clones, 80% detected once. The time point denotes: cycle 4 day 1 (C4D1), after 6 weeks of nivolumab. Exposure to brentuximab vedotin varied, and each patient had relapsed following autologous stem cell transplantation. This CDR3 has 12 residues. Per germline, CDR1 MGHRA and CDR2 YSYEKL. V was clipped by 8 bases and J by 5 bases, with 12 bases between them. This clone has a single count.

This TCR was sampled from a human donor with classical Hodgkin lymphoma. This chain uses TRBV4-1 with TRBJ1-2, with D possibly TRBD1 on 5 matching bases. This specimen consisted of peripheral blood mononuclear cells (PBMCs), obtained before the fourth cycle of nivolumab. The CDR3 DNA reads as TGCGCCAGCGGCGTAAGGGGTTATGGCTACACCTTC. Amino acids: CASGVRGYGYTF.